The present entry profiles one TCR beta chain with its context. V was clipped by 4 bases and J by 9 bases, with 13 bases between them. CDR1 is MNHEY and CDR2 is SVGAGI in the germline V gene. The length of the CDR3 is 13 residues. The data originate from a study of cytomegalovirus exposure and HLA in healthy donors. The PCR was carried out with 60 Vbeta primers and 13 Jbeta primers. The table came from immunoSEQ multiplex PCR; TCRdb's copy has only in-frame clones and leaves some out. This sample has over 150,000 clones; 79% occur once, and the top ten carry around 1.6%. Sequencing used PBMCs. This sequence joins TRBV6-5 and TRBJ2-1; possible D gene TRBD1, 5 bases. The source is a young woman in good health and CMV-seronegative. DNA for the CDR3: TGTGCCAGCAGTTTCTCCAGGGTTAGTGAGCAGTTCTTC. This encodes CASSFSRVSEQFF.